The rows below give T cell receptor beta chains drawn from one sample of a study. TCRdb re-derived calls from the 5' RACE reads in MiXCR, one entry per CDR3 protein. The table records around 4,800 distinct CDR3 sequences, about two thirds of them present only once. Sequencing used naive CD4+ T cells sorted from blood. The receptors derive from a female donor with breast cancer. Each CDR3 is given with its conserved first and last residue. D genes are given only for firm matches. Not all rows give a size; the values are once, few, many and, for expanded clones, a class.

TRBJ2-5,.,few,TRBV7-7,CASSPRLGETQYF,TGTGCTAGCAGCCCCCGACTCGGCGAGACCCAGTACTTC
TRBJ2-7,TRBD1,.,TRBV18,CASSLRDRGIDEQYF,TGTGCCAGCTCACTCCGGGACAGGGGAATAGACGAGCAGTACTTC
TRBJ1-2,.,.,TRBV7-9,CASGLDYGYTF,TGTGCCAGCGGCTTAGACTATGGCTACACCTTC
TRBJ2-3,.,few,TRBV7-9,CASEGGNTDTQYF,TGTGCCAGCGAAGGAGGGAACACAGATACGCAGTATTTT
TRBJ2-5,.,.,TRBV12-3/TRBV12-4,CASSPIWGETQYF,TGTGCCAGCAGCCCGATTTGGGGGGAGACCCAGTACTTC
TRBJ1-1,.,few,TRBV4-1,CASSQEWGVTEAFF,TGCGCCAGCAGCCAAGAATGGGGGGTCACTGAAGCTTTCTTT
TRBJ1-2,.,.,TRBV2,CASSADSYGYTF,TGTGCCAGCAGCGCTGACAGTTATGGCTACACCTTC
TRBJ1-5,TRBD1,.,TRBV6-1,CASSGTGGFGSNQPQHF,TGTGCCAGCAGTGGGACAGGGGGGTTTGGGAGCAATCAGCCCCAGCATTTT
TRBJ2-2,TRBD2,.,TRBV30,CAWAAGLYTGELFF,TGTGCCTGGGCCGCGGGACTATACACCGGGGAGCTGTTTTTT
TRBJ1-6,TRBD1,.,TRBV20-1,CSAQTQGAVGSPLHF,TGCAGTGCTCAAACACAGGGGGCGGTTGGATCACCCCTCCACTTT
TRBJ2-5,.,.,TRBV5-1,CASRTGETQYF,TGCGCCAGCAGGACAGGAGAGACCCAGTACTTC
TRBJ2-3,.,.,TRBV20-1,CSARDHGSSYSFTDTQYF,TGCAGTGCTAGAGATCATGGATCTAGTTACAGTTTCACAGATACGCAGTATTTT
TRBJ1-2,TRBD1,.,TRBV5-1,CASSTGDRGANTF,TGCGCCAGCAGCACAGGGGACAGGGGAGCCAACACCTTC
TRBJ1-1,.,.,TRBV20-1,CSSSGGAGNTEAFF,TGCAGTTCCTCTGGGGGGGCTGGGAACACTGAAGCTTTCTTT
TRBJ1-6,.,.,TRBV7-8,CASSADRSGWGRYNSPLHF,TGTGCCAGCAGCGCCGACAGATCGGGATGGGGACGCTATAATTCACCCCTCCACTTT
TRBJ1-2,TRBD1,.,TRBV9,CASSAGQGAYGYTF,TGTGCCAGCAGCGCCGGACAGGGCGCCTATGGCTACACCTTC
TRBJ2-6,.,.,TRBV27,CASTTDRVTAGANVLTF,TGTGCCAGCACCACGGACAGAGTTACCGCTGGGGCCAACGTCCTGACTTTC
TRBJ1-1,.,.,TRBV6-5,CASSYEGRANTEAFF,TGTGCCAGCAGTTACGAGGGACGGGCGAACACTGAAGCTTTCTTT
TRBJ2-5,.,.,TRBV7-9,CASSPGRAFGVQETQYF,TGTGCCAGCAGCCCCGGTCGTGCGTTCGGGGTCCAAGAGACCCAGTACTTC
TRBJ1-5,TRBD1,.,TRBV5-1,CASSSGTGNQPQHF,TGCGCCAGCAGCTCCGGGACAGGTAATCAGCCCCAGCATTTT
TRBJ2-5,.,.,TRBV27,CASSLRVGETQYF,TGTGCCAGCAGTTTGAGGGTGGGAGAGACCCAGTACTTC